These T cell receptor beta chains were read from a single sample in a study of technical replicates of blood from a few donors. The protocol was immunoSEQ multiplex PCR, while the TCRdb copy is restricted to in-frame clones and leaves out a portion. Among nearly 95,000 clones, almost 97% were seen once, and the ten largest hold approximately 0.36%. Sequenced: T cells isolated from PBMCs. The receptors here all came from a human donor in good health. CDR3s include the opening cysteine and the closing phenylalanine or tryptophan. D genes are given only for firm matches. The size entry is marked missing in some rows and otherwise reads once, few, many or a size class.

J | V | size | D | DNA | CDR3
TRBJ2-7 | TRBV28 | - | - | TGTGCCAGCAGTTCGGTTGTTAGCGGAGCCTACGAGCAGTACTTC | CASSSVVSGAYEQYF
TRBJ1-2 | TRBV19 | - | - | TGTGCCAGTAGTATAGGGCAGGGAAACCTTAATGGCTACACCTTC | CASSIGQGNLNGYTF
TRBJ2-3 | TRBV11-2 | - | - | TGTGCCAGCAGCTCCAGCCCGCAGGGAAATACGCAGTATTTT | CASSSSPQGNTQYF
TRBJ1-2 | TRBV30 | - | TRBD1 | TGTGCCTGGATAGTTCGCGGGGACAGCTTTTTTGGCTACACCTTC | CAWIVRGDSFFGYTF
TRBJ1-3 | TRBV28 | - | - | TGTGCCAGCAGTTTATCAGGCAGCTCTGGAAACACCATATATTTT | CASSLSGSSGNTIYF
TRBJ2-7 | TRBV27 | - | - | TGTGCCAGCAGTTTAGGGGTGGGGGCGTACGAGCAGTACTTC | CASSLGVGAYEQYF
TRBJ2-4 | TRBV30 | - | - | TGTGCCTGGGAGACAGGAAAAGATGCCAAAAACATTCAGTACTTC | CAWETGKDAKNIQYF
TRBJ2-1 | TRBV4-1 | - | - | TGCGCCAGCAGCCAAGAAACAGGCCGGAATGAGCAGTTCTTC | CASSQETGRNEQFF
TRBJ2-6 | TRBV19 | - | - | TGTGCCAGTAGTATTATGTCCGGGGCCAACGTCCTGACTTTC | CASSIMSGANVLTF
TRBJ2-3 | TRBV7-6 | - | TRBD2 | TGTGCCAGCAGCGTTAGCGGGACCCGCACAGATACGCAGTATTTT | CASSVSGTRTDTQYF
TRBJ2-3 | TRBV9 | - | TRBD2 | TGTGCCAGCAGCGCCTCACTAGCGGGAGGGCCGGATACGCAGTATTTT | CASSASLAGGPDTQYF
TRBJ2-4 | TRBV7-3 | - | - | TGTGCCAGCAGCCGAGACAGCAAAAACATTCAGTACTTC | CASSRDSKNIQYF
TRBJ1-5 | TRBV6-5 | - | - | TGTGCCAGCAGCCCTACAGGAATTAATCAGCCCCAGCATTTT | CASSPTGINQPQHF
TRBJ1-1 | TRBV27 | - | TRBD1 | TGTGCCAGCAGTTTACAGGGGGCGAGGACTGAAGCTTTCTTT | CASSLQGARTEAFF
TRBJ1-2 | TRBV6-6 | - | - | TGTGCCAGCAGTTTTGGGAGGGGTTTTGGAGGCTACACCTTC | CASSFGRGFGGYTF
TRBJ1-5 | TRBV5-5 | - | - | TGTGCCAGCAGCTTGGACAGTTACAATCAGCCCCAGCATTTT | CASSLDSYNQPQHF
TRBJ2-3 | TRBV5-1 | once | TRBD2 | TGCGCCAGCAGCGGCGGGAGTATCAGCACAGATACGCAGTATTTT | CASSGGSISTDTQYF
TRBJ2-3 | TRBV7-8 | - | TRBD2 | TGTGCCAGCAGCTTGGGACTAGCGGGCGGAGATACGCAGTATTTT | CASSLGLAGGDTQYF
TRBJ2-1 | TRBV2 | - | TRBD2 | TGTGCCCGGGGGAGGCGAGGGACTACCTTCACCTACAATGAGCAGTTCTTC | CARGRRGTTFTYNEQFF
TRBJ1-2 | TRBV18 | - | TRBD1 | TGTGCCAGCTCACCCCGAGACCGGACAGGGAATGGCTACACCTTC | CASSPRDRTGNGYTF
TRBJ1-4 | TRBV4-1 | - | - | TGCGCCAGCAGCCAAGTAAATAACGTCCGGGAAAAACTGTTTTTT | CASSQVNNVREKLFF
TRBJ2-7 | TRBV10-2 | once | TRBD2 | TGCGCCAGCAGTCTTGCAGCGGGGTCGGGGTACGAGCAGTACTTC | CASSLAAGSGYEQYF
TRBJ2-2 | TRBV7-9 | - | TRBD1 | TGTGCCAGCAGCTTAGGCCAGGGGGACACCGGGGAGCTGTTTTTT | CASSLGQGDTGELFF
TRBJ1-1 | TRBV5-4 | - | TRBD1 | TGTGCCAGCATAGGACAGGGCACTGAAGCTTTCTTT | CASIGQGTEAFF
TRBJ1-2 | TRBV10-3 | - | TRBD1 | TGTGCCATCAGTGAGAGGGACAGGGCTGGAGGCTACACCTTC | CAISERDRAGGYTF
TRBJ2-7 | TRBV11-3 | - | - | TGTGCCAGCAGCTTAGGTCCCGGGTTCTACGAGCAGTACTTC | CASSLGPGFYEQYF
TRBJ2-7 | TRBV4-3 | - | - | TGCGCCAGCAGCCAAATCCGGTTCTACGAGCAGTACTTC | CASSQIRFYEQYF
TRBJ1-5 | TRBV5-1 | - | - | TGCGCCAGCAGCTTATACGGGGATCAGCCCCAGCATTTT | CASSLYGDQPQHF
TRBJ1-2 | TRBV6-1 | - | TRBD1 | TGTGCCAGCAGCAAACCCGACAGGGGGAGAGGCTACACCTTC | CASSKPDRGRGYTF
TRBJ2-3 | TRBV28 | - | - | TGTGCCAGCAGTCCTATACTAGTTTCACCAGATACGCAGTATTTT | CASSPILVSPDTQYF
TRBJ1-1 | TRBV6-1 | - | - | TGTGCCAGCAGTGAAGTGGGCAGGGCTGAAGCTTTCTTT | CASSEVGRAEAFF
TRBJ2-2 | TRBV5-1 | - | TRBD1 | TGCGCCAGCAGCTTGAGTGGACAGGGGAACACCGGGGAGCTGTTTTTT | CASSLSGQGNTGELFF
TRBJ2-5 | TRBV30 | - | - | TGTGCCTGGAGTGGAGACGGGGGGCTGGAGGAGACCCAGTACTTC | CAWSGDGGLEETQYF
TRBJ2-7 | TRBV4-2 | - | TRBD1 | TGTGCCAGCAGCCCGTCTAGTACAGGGGTAACCTACGAGCAGTACTTC | CASSPSSTGVTYEQYF
TRBJ1-2 | TRBV7-2 | - | - | TGTGCCAGCAGCTTCTCGGTCGGACAGAACTATGGCTACACCTTC | CASSFSVGQNYGYTF
TRBJ2-3 | TRBV7-3 | once | - | TGTGCCAGCAGCTTAAATGCGGGACTGACAGATACGCAGTATTTT | CASSLNAGLTDTQYF
TRBJ1-5 | TRBV19 | - | TRBD1 | TGTGCCAGTAGTGGCGGATCAATGGGACAGCAAAATCAGCCCCAGCATTTT | CASSGGSMGQQNQPQHF
TRBJ2-5 | TRBV5-8 | - | TRBD1 | TGTGCCAGCAGCAAAGGACAGGGGGAGGAGGAGACCCAGTACTTC | CASSKGQGEEETQYF
TRBJ2-1 | TRBV2 | - | TRBD2 | TGTGCCAGCAGTTCCTCCGCACTAGCGGGACTCAATGAGCAGTTCTTC | CASSSSALAGLNEQFF
TRBJ1-2 | TRBV5-1 | - | TRBD1 | TGCGCCAGCAGCGGACAGGGTTTTCACACCTTC | CASSGQGFHTF
TRBJ2-7 | TRBV7-6 | - | TRBD2 | TGTGCCACCTCGCTAGCGGGAGGGCCCTACGAGCAGTACTTC | CATSLAGGPYEQYF
TRBJ1-6 | TRBV29-1 | - | TRBD1 | TGCAGCCCAAACCTGGGACAGCTTAATTCACCCCTCCACTTT | CSPNLGQLNSPLHF
TRBJ2-2 | TRBV28 | - | TRBD1 | TGTGCCAGCCACGAACCCCGGGACAGGGGTACCGGGGAGCTGTTTTTT | CASHEPRDRGTGELFF
TRBJ2-7 | TRBV19 | - | - | TGTGCCAGTAGTAAGGACAGACTTTACGAGCAGTACTTC | CASSKDRLYEQYF
TRBJ1-1 | TRBV7-9 | - | - | TGTGCCAGCAGCCTGCTGAGGGGAGGTACTGAAGCTTTCTTT | CASSLLRGGTEAFF
TRBJ1-2 | TRBV7-9 | - | - | TGTGCCAGCAGCCTCCCTTCCACAGGGTACGGCTACACCTTC | CASSLPSTGYGYTF
TRBJ2-3 | TRBV10-3 | - | - | TGTGCCATCAGTGAAGAGACTAGTGTGACAGATACGCAGTATTTT | CAISEETSVTDTQYF
TRBJ2-7 | TRBV7-2 | once | - | TGTGCCAGCAGCACGGGACATAACTACGAGCAGTACTTC | CASSTGHNYEQYF
TRBJ2-7 | TRBV28 | - | TRBD2 | TGTGCCAGCAGGCCGCTGGGCGGGAGCCCCTACGAGCAGTACTTC | CASRPLGGSPYEQYF